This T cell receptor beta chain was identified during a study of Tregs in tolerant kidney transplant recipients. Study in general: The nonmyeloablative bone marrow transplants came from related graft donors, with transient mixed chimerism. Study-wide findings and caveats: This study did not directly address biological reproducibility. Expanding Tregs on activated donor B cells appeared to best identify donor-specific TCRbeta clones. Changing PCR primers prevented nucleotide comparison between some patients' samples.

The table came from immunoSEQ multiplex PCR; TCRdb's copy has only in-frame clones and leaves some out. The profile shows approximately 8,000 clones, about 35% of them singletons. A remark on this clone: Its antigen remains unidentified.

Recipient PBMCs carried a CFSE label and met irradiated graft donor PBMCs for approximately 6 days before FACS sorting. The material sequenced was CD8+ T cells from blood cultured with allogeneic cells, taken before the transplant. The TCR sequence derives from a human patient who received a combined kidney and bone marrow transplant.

CDR3 loop: CASSPPGQGAQGYTF. CDR3 DNA sequence: TGCGCCAGCAGCCCACCGGGACAGGGGGCGCAAGGCTACACCTTC. V usage is TRBV4-1 and J usage is TRBJ1-2; TRBD1 matches 12 bases. V gave up 4 bases and J gave up 8 bases; unmatched junction bases: 8. Germline-derived CDR1 and CDR2 are MGHRA and YSYEKL. The CDR3 loop spans 15 amino acids.